This entry lists 12 T cell receptor beta chains sequenced from one sample in a study of blood T cell repertoires in COVID-19. Assay used: immunoSEQ multiplex PCR; TCRdb lists only in-frame clones, some missing. The repertoire holds about 75,000 clones, 87% seen once, with roughly 7% in the top ten. What was sequenced was peripheral blood. The source is a woman in her forties or fifties with acute or convalescent COVID-19.

The rearrangement joins TRBV11-2 to TRBJ2-7; a possible D gene is TRBD2 (6 bases). In germline, CDR1 is SGHAT, CDR2 FQNNGV. This CDR3 is 14 amino acids long. Trimming pared 3 bases from V and 3 bases from J, leaving 12 bases between. The CDR3, as DNA: TGTGCCAGCAGCTTCGGGGGTATACTCTACGAGCAGTACTTC. Its protein is CASSFGGILYEQYF. Variable domain in full (rest from reference TRBV11-2 and TRBJ2-7): EAGVAQSPRYKIIEKRQSVAFWCNPISGHATLYWYQQILGQGPKLLIQFQNNGVVDDSQLPKDRFSAERLKGVDSTLKIQPAKLEDSAVYLCASSFGGILYEQYFGPGTRLTVT.

The chain carries TRBV6-1 and TRBJ1-1; D unclear. CDR1 is MNHNS, CDR2 SASEGT, per germline. This CDR3 is 15 amino acids long. Deletions cut 0 bases from V and 6 bases from J, with 14 bases between. This chain's CDR3 is CASSEAFTEDSEAFF. Written as DNA, the CDR3 is TGTGCCAGCAGTGAAGCTTTTACCGAGGACTCTGAAGCTTTCTTT.

This clone was recorded only once. The chain links TRBV7-9 to TRBJ2-2; TRBD2 matches 7 bases. Looked up from germline, CDR1 is SEHNR and CDR2 is FQNEAQ (reference sequence). The J segment lost 5 bases and the V segment lost 8 bases, leaving 8 bases of the junction unmatched. The CDR3 has 14 amino acids. CDR3 sequence (DNA): TGTGCCAGCTTACCGGGCGGGGGAACCGGGGAGCTGTTTTTT. This sequence encodes CASLPGGGTGELFF.

This clone has only one observation. J is TRBJ2-5 and V is TRBV5-1; TRBD1 aligns across 7 bases. Germline CDR1 reads SGHRS; CDR2 reads YFSETQ. The CDR3 length is 14 residues. Unmatched junction bases numbered 4, after V lost 2 bases and J lost 3 bases. The CDR3 sequence: CASSLVGTEETQYF. In DNA, the CDR3 is TGCGCCAGCAGCTTAGTCGGGACAGAAGAGACCCAGTACTTC. Complete variable domain (other parts from reference TRBV5-1 and TRBJ2-5): KAGVTQTPRYLIKTRGQQVTLSCSPISGHRSVSWYQQTPGQGLQFLFEYFSETQRNKGNFPGRFSGRQFSNSRSEMNVSTLELGDSALYLCASSLVGTEETQYFGPGTRLLVL.

This chain links TRBV24-1 with TRBJ2-3, with TRBD2 matching over 8 bases. V trimming: 4 bases; J trimming: 2 bases; junction bases outside the gene matches: 10. Germline V lookup: CDR1 KGHDR, CDR2 SFDVKD. The CDR3 is 17 amino acids. CDR3 region: CATSDSGLAGITDTQYF. CDR3 in DNA: TGTGCCACCAGTGACTCTGGCCTAGCGGGCATCACAGATACGCAGTATTTT.

V usage is TRBV7-2 and J usage is TRBJ1-1, with 7 bases matching TRBD1. Germline V gives CDR1 SGHTA, CDR2 FQGNSA. This CDR3 has 15 amino acids. The junction had 6 bases not matched to a gene; V was cut back by 5 bases and J by 0 bases. The CDR3 bases are TGTGCCAGCAGCCCCCAGACAGGGCTGAACACTGAAGCTTTCTTT. Encoded protein: CASSPQTGLNTEAFF.

J is TRBJ2-7 and V is TRBV29-1; D might be TRBD1 (6 bases). The V and J ends lost 7 bases and 0 bases respectively, with 10 bases between them. The CDR3 spans 12 residues. Germline V CDR1 and CDR2: SQVTM, ANQGSEA. CDR3 nucleotide sequence: TGCAGCGACAGGGATCCCTCCTACGAGCAGTACTTC. Its protein is CSDRDPSYEQYF.

The chain combines TRBV20-1 with TRBJ2-7; maybe TRBD2 (6 bases). The CDR3 totals 12 residues. From germline, CDR1 is DFQATT and CDR2 SNEGSKA (reference sequence). Deletions cut 3 bases from V and 2 bases from J, with 8 bases between. The CDR3 DNA sequence: TGCAGTGCTAGTGCGGGAACCTACGAGCAGTACTTC. It encodes CSASAGTYEQYF.

In regard to this clone: A read error may produce the germline difference seen at one junction end. The rearrangement uses TRBV4-2 and TRBJ1-4; a possible D gene is TRBD1 (5 bases). Looked up from germline, CDR1 is LGHNA and CDR2 is YNFKEQ. CDR3 length equals 14 residues. This CDR3 reads CASRQVGDEEKLFF. The CDR3 DNA follows: TGTGCCAGCAGACAAGTAGGGGATGAGGAAAAACTGTTTTTT.

The rearrangement links TRBV3-1 (or the pseudogene TRBV3-2) to TRBJ1-6; D perhaps matches TRBD1 (6 bases). Germline CDR1 LGHDT, CDR2 YNNKEL (reference sequence). The CDR3 is 15 residues long. V was trimmed by 6 bases and J by 5 bases, leaving 14 bases between them. The CDR3 DNA sequence: TGTGCCAGCAGGACAGGTGGAGCGAATAATTCACCCCTCCACTTT. Protein sequence: CASRTGGANNSPLHF.

This chain connects TRBV2 to TRBJ1-5; tentative D call: TRBD1 (5 bases). The V gene lost 3 bases and the J gene lost 5 bases, with 11 bases spanning the gap. Germline V gene lookup returns CDR1 SNHLY and CDR2 FYNNEI. CDR3 size: 14 residues. The chain's CDR3 is CASSEAGGYQPQHF. In DNA form, the CDR3 reads TGTGCCAGCAGTGAGGCGGGGGGATATCAGCCCCAGCATTTT.

The chain links TRBV6-2 or TRBV6-3 to TRBJ2-1; TRBD2 aligns across 7 bases. This CDR3 has 15 residues. J lost 5 bases, V lost 5 bases, and 9 bases had no gene match. Germline V lookup: CDR1 MNHEY, CDR2 SVGEGT. The CDR3, as DNA: TGTGCCAGCAGTCACCGGGGGGTGCTTGACAATGAGCAGTTCTTC. As protein: CASSHRGVLDNEQFF.